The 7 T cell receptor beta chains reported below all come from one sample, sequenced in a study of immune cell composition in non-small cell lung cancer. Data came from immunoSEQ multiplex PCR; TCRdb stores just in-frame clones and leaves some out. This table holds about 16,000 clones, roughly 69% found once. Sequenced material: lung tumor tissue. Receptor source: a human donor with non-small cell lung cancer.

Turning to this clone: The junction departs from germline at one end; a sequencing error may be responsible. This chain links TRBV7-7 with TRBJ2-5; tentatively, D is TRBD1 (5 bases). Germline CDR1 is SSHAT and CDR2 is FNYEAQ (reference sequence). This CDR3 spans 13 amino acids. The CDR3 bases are TGTGCTAGCAGCTCCCGACAGCGAGAGACCCAGTACTTC. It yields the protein CASSSRQRETQYF.

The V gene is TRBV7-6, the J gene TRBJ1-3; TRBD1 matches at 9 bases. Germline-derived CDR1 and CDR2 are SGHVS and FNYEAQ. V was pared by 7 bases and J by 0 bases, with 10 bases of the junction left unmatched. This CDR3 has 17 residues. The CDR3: CASIEPGQGTSGNTIYF. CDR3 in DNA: TGTGCCAGCATAGAACCGGGACAGGGCACCTCTGGAAACACCATATATTTT.

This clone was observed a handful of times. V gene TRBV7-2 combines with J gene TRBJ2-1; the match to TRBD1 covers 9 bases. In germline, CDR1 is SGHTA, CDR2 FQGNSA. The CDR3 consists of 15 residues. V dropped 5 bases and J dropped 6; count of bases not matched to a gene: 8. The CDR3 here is CASSTGTGFVNEQFF. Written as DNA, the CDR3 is TGTGCCAGCAGCACCGGGACAGGGTTCGTCAATGAGCAGTTCTTC.

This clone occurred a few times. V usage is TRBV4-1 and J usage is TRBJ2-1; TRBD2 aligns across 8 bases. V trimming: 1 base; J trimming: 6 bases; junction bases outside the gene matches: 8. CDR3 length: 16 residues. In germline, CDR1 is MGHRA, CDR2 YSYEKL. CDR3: CASSQVKLAATNEQFF. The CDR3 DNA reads TGCGCCAGCAGCCAAGTGAAACTAGCGGCGACCAATGAGCAGTTCTTC.

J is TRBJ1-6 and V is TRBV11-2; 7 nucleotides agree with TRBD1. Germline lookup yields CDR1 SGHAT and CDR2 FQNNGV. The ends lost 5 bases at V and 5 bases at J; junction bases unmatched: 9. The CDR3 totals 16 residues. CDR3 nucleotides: TGTGCCAGCAGCCTTCGACAGGGCGGTAATAATTCACCCCTCCACTTT. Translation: CASSLRQGGNNSPLHF.

CDR3 bases: TGCGCCAGCAGCCAAGAGGAGACAGGGGGCGATCAGCCCCAGCATTTT. Its translation: CASSQEETGGDQPQHF. J is TRBJ1-5 and V is TRBV4-1; TRBD1 matches 10 bases. The V gene end was trimmed by 0 bases and the J gene end by 5 bases; junction bases not matched to a gene: 4. This CDR3 has 16 residues. Looked up from germline, CDR1 is MGHRA and CDR2 is YSYEKL.

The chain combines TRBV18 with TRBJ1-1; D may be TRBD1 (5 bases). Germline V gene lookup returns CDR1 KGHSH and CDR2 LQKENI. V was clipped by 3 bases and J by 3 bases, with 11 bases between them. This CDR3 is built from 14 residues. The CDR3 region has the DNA TGTGCCAGCTCACCCCGGGTACAGGACACTGAAGCTTTCTTT. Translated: CASSPRVQDTEAFF.